This is a list of T cell receptor beta chains from one sample in a study of tumor-infiltrating lymphocytes in primary liver carcinoma. Via MiXCR, TCRdb re-called the multiplex PCR reads, giving one row per CDR3 protein. The data show tens of thousands of distinct CDR3 sequences, with around three quarters seen just once and about two fifths held by the top ten. What was sequenced was liver tumor tissue from sampling region 4. The receptor set was obtained from a woman under 40 with primary liver carcinoma and hepatitis B virus infection. CDR3s include the opening cysteine and the closing phenylalanine or tryptophan. A D gene is named only where the DNA matches it firmly. The size entry is marked missing in some rows and otherwise reads once, few, many or a size class.

TRBV11-3	TRBD1	-	TRBJ2-7	TGTACCAGCAACCGCCGGGACAGGGATTACTCCTACGAGCAGTATTTC	CTSNRRDRDYSYEQYF
TRBV5-4	-	-	TRBJ2-3	TGTGCCAGGAGATTGGTTCCGGGTTTTGTGGTGTATTTT	CARRLVPGFVVYF
TRBV7-9	TRBD2	medium-sized	TRBJ2-1	TGTGCCAGCAGCTTAGGGACTAGCGGAGCTAGGAATGAGCAGTTCTTC	CASSLGTSGARNEQFF
TRBV10-3	-	-	TRBJ2-5	TGTGCCAACAGTGAGTCGGCTACCAGACAAGCGATCCAGTACTTC	CANSESATRQAIQYF
TRBV10-3	-	-	TRBJ2-1	TGTGCCATCATTCCCACGTTGACCCGGGATGAGCAGTTCTTC	CAIIPTLTRDEQFF
TRBV11-3	TRBD1	-	TRBJ2-1	TGTGCCAGCAGCTTAGATCTGGCAGGGGGCTCCCATAATGAGCAGTTCTTC	CASSLDLAGGSHNEQFF
TRBV12-3/TRBV12-4	-	-	TRBJ1-4	TGTGCCAGCAGTTTGCGTAGGGGAAAACTGTTATTT	CASSLRRGKLLF
TRBV29-1	TRBD1	-	TRBJ1-1	TGCAGTGCCGAGACAGGGAGCACCGAAGCTTTCTTT	CSAETGSTEAFF
TRBV11-2	-	once	TRBJ2-5	TGTGCCAGTAGCTCCCAGGGGAGCTGGGAGGCCCAGTATTTC	CASSSQGSWEAQYF
TRBV6-5	-	-	TRBJ2-7	TGTGCTAGCAGTTACAAGGAAGGCAGCTCCTACGAGCAATACTTC	CASSYKEGSSYEQYF
TRBV11-2	TRBD1	-	TRBJ2-2	TGTGCCTACAGGTCACAGGGGGCTCCAAACACCGGGGAGCTGTTTTTT	CAYRSQGAPNTGELFF
TRBV10-3	-	once	TRBJ1-3	TGTGTCATCAGTGGGTTAGTTTCTGGAAACACCATATATTTT	CVISGLVSGNTIYF
TRBV11-2	-	-	TRBJ1-1	TGTGCCAGCAGCTTAGAGAGGGGCAGGGCGGAAGCTTTCTTT	CASSLERGRAEAFF
TRBV7-6	TRBD2	many	TRBJ2-1	TGTGCCAGCAGCTTTGGTCGGGGGGGTGCCTACAATGAGCAGTTCTTC	CASSFGRGGAYNEQFF
TRBV11-3	TRBD1	many	TRBJ2-7	TGTGCCAGCGGCCGCCCGGACAGGGATTACTCCTACGAGCAGTACTTC	CASGRPDRDYSYEQYF
TRBV2	-	-	TRBJ1-1	TGTACCAGCAGTGACCAATGGGTATCGAACACTGAAGCTTTGTTT	CTSSDQWVSNTEALF
TRBV4-3	TRBD2	-	TRBJ2-7	TGCGACAGCAGCCAAGGAACCAGCGGGAACTACGAACAGTACTTC	CDSSQGTSGNYEQYF
TRBV11-2	TRBD2	-	TRBJ2-4	TGTGCCAGCAGCCATGCCGGGACATTTACCGGAACTAGCGGGAGAAAAAACATTCAGCACTTC	CASSHAGTFTGTSGRKNIQHF
TRBV9	-	few	TRBJ1-6	TGTGCCAGCAACGCCAGGTCGTCCATAAATTCACCCCTCCACTTT	CASNARSSINSPLHF
TRBV13	-	once	TRBJ1-1	TGTGTAAGCAGCTTAGGAGGGTTTGGTAATGGGGGCACTGAAGCTTTCTTT	CVSSLGGFGNGGTEAFF
TRBV7-8	-	-	TRBJ2-7	TGTGCAAGCAGCTCGGGTCACGGTCGTACTATGAGCTCCTGCGAGCAGTACTTC	CASSSGHGRTMSSCEQYF
TRBV11-1	-	-	TRBJ1-1	TGTGCCAGCAGCTTGCTGAACACTGAAGCTTTCTTT	CASSLLNTEAFF
TRBV12-3/TRBV12-4	-	-	TRBJ2-5	TGTGCCAGCAGCACCTACGCCCTGAGCGAAGAGATCCAGTACTTC	CASSTYALSEEIQYF
TRBV11-1	-	once	TRBJ2-7	TGTGCCAGCAGCCCCCGGGACTCCCGTTCATACGAGCAGTACTTC	CASSPRDSRSYEQYF
TRBV6-1	-	-	TRBJ1-2	TGTGCCAGCAGTGAACGGTTCCTGGTCCTTAGATCTAACTATTACTATACCTTC	CASSERFLVLRSNYYYTF
TRBV4-3	-	-	TRBJ2-1	TGCACCATCAGCCAAGATGCGGGAAGCTCCTACAATGGGCAGTTCTTC	CTISQDAGSSYNGQFF
TRBV6-1	TRBD2	-	TRBJ2-4	TGTACCAACACCCGAGCGGGAGAGCCTTTCAGGCTAGCCAAAAACATTCAGTACTTC	CTNTRAGEPFRLAKNIQYF
TRBV5-6	-	few	TRBJ2-5	TGTGCCAGCAACTCCGCCACGGGTTATGAGACCCACTACTTC	CASNSATGYETHYF
TRBV29-1	TRBD2	-	TRBJ2-1	TGCATCGCCCTAAGGGACTACCATGAGCATTTCTTC	CIALRDYHEHFF
TRBV5-1	-	-	TRBJ2-2	TGCGCCAGCAGCTTTGGGCACAGGGATAAGAACACCGGGGAGCTGTTTTTT	CASSFGHRDKNTGELFF
TRBV11-2	TRBD1	-	TRBJ1-1	TGTGCCAGCAGCGCTCGGGACAGGGGGCGCAAGGAGTGGAGTAACATTGAAGCCTTCTTT	CASSARDRGRKEWSNIEAFF
TRBV7-8	-	-	TRBJ2-7	TGTACCAGTAGCGCCCTCCTGTTGTCCCCCGAGCAGTACTTC	CTSSALLLSPEQYF
TRBV28	-	many	TRBJ1-4	TGTGCCAGCAGTTCCACAGGGTGGGGGAATGAAAAACTGTTTTTT	CASSSTGWGNEKLFF
TRBV5-6	-	once	TRBJ2-7	TGTGCCAGCAGCTTACGGACAGAGCTATTGCAGTATTTC	CASSLRTELLQYF
TRBV4-3	-	-	TRBJ2-3	TGCGCCAGCAGCCAGTCGATATGGCTGGGTGATCACGATGATACGCAGTACTTT	CASSQSIWLGDHDDTQYF
TRBV28	-	-	TRBJ2-7	TGTGCCAGCGGCCTCCCTTTGGACGGATGGTACACCTACGAGCATTACTTC	CASGLPLDGWYTYEHYF
TRBV4-3	-	-	TRBJ2-1	TGCGCCAACAGCCAAGATGCGGGAAGTTCCTACAATGAGCAGATCTTC	CANSQDAGSSYNEQIF
TRBV7-8	-	-	TRBJ2-7	TGTGCCAGTAGCACCCTCCTGTTGTCCCCCGGGCAGTACTTC	CASSTLLLSPGQYF
TRBV11-2	TRBD1	-	TRBJ2-7	TGTGCCAACAGCACAGGGGCTGGGACAGGAGTTCCCCAGTACTTC	CANSTGAGTGVPQYF
TRBV11-3	TRBD2	-	TRBJ2-1	TGTGCCAGCAGCCGACTAGCGGGGGGGTGGCGTGAGCAGTTCTTC	CASSRLAGGWREQFF
TRBV7-8	TRBD2	-	TRBJ2-7	TGTACCAGCAGCCAAACTAGCGGGGGGCCCTACGAACAGTACTTC	CTSSQTSGGPYEQYF
TRBV7-9	TRBD2	many	TRBJ2-2	TGTGCCAGCAGCTTAGGGCTAGCGGGAGTTGCCGGGGAGCTGTTTTTT	CASSLGLAGVAGELFF
TRBV10-3	-	-	TRBJ2-5	TGTGCCACCAGTGAGTCGGCTGCCATACAAGAGACCCAGTACTTC	CATSESAAIQETQYF
TRBV6-5	-	-	TRBJ2-7	TGTGTCAGGAGCTACAGGGTATCCTACGAGCAGTACTTC	CVRSYRVSYEQYF
TRBV4-3	-	-	TRBJ1-2	TGCGCCAGTAGCCAAGGCGAAGGAAGGGGCAGGACCGCTACTAACCATGGCTACACATTC	CASSQGEGRGRTATNHGYTF
TRBV28	TRBD2	-	TRBJ2-7	TGTGCCAGCTTCACTAGCGGGAGAAAATCCAACTACGAGCAGTACTTC	CASFTSGRKSNYEQYF
TRBV6-2/TRBV6-3	-	once	TRBJ2-7	TGTGCCAGCAGTTACGGGATGGTCTCCCACGGGCAGTACTTC	CASSYGMVSHGQYF
TRBV11-2	-	once	TRBJ2-1	TGTGTCAACAGCTTCCTTAATGGTGAGCAGTTCTTC	CVNSFLNGEQFF
TRBV7-8	TRBD1	many	TRBJ2-2	TGTGCCAGCAGCTCTAAGGGACAGAAGAACACCGGGGAGCTGTTTTTT	CASSSKGQKNTGELFF
TRBV11-2	TRBD2	once	TRBJ2-7	TGTGCCAGCAGCTTATCCGTTGGACTAGCGGGAGGGGGATACGTGCAGTACTTC	CASSLSVGLAGGGYVQYF
TRBV5-5	-	-	TRBJ2-7	TGTGCCAGCAGCCTCGAACAGACTATCTACGGACAGTACTTC	CASSLEQTIYGQYF
TRBV11-2	-	-	TRBJ2-7	TGTACCGGCAGCCCCGGGAACACCTACGACCAGTACTTC	CTGSPGNTYDQYF
TRBV11-2	-	-	TRBJ2-3	TGTGCCAGCAGCCCACAAATTCACATAGATGCGCAGTATTTT	CASSPQIHIDAQYF